Listed below are T cell receptor beta chains from one sample, sequenced in a study of CD8 T cells in Susac syndrome. TCRdb independently ran MiXCR on the immunoSEQ multiplex PCR reads; one entry per CDR3 protein. The sample carries approximately 200,000 distinct CDR3 sequences, 80% to 95% recorded once. The specimen was CD8+ T cells from PBMCs. These receptors originate from a human donor with multiple sclerosis. Both conserved end residues are part of each CDR3. A D gene is named only where the DNA matches it firmly. Size values are once, few and many counts, or a class for expanded clones, and some rows have none.

size,V,J,D,CDR3,DNA
-,TRBV7-2,TRBJ1-5,TRBD1,CASSLVTGGNQPQHF,TGTGCCAGCAGCTTAGTGACAGGGGGCAATCAGCCCCAGCATTTT
-,TRBV13,TRBJ1-1,-,CAIPVWGNTEAFF,TGTGCCATCCCTGTCTGGGGCAACACTGAAGCTTTCTTT
-,TRBV7-2,TRBJ2-1,-,CASSSGLGYEQFF,TGTGCCAGCAGCTCGGGCCTCGGTTATGAGCAGTTCTTC
-,TRBV15,TRBJ2-6,-,CATSKDSSGANVLTF,TGTGCCACCAGCAAAGACAGCTCTGGGGCCAACGTCCTGACTTTC
-,TRBV9,TRBJ2-2,TRBD2,CASNLGTRYTGELFF,TGTGCCAGCAATCTCGGGACTAGGTACACCGGGGAGCTGTTTTTT
-,TRBV5-1,TRBJ2-1,-,CASSLAGTQQFF,TGCGCCAGCAGCTTGGCGGGGACACAGCAGTTCTTC
-,TRBV7-9,TRBJ2-7,-,CASSFSGSLYEQYF,TGTGCCAGCAGCTTTAGCGGTTCTCTCTACGAGCAGTACTTC
-,TRBV9,TRBJ1-2,TRBD1,CASSAGQGAFDGYTF,TGTGCCAGCAGCGCCGGACAGGGGGCTTTTGATGGCTACACCTTC
few,TRBV30,TRBJ1-1,-,CAWRGAEAFF,TGTGCCTGGCGGGGGGCTGAAGCTTTCTTT
-,TRBV9,TRBJ2-5,TRBD2,CASSSPGPTSGRSPQETQYF,TGTGCCAGCAGCTCCCCGGGACCAACTAGCGGGAGGTCACCGCAAGAGACCCAGTACTTC
-,TRBV19,TRBJ2-1,-,CASTPRQTAYNEQFF,TGTGCCAGTACCCCCCGACAGACGGCCTACAATGAGCAGTTCTTC
-,TRBV20-1,TRBJ1-1,-,CSAGATDNTEAFF,TGCAGTGCTGGGGCGACTGACAACACTGAAGCTTTCTTT
-,TRBV11-2,TRBJ1-1,-,CASSLDRPEAFF,TGTGCCAGCAGCTTAGATCGCCCTGAAGCTTTCTTT
-,TRBV7-8,TRBJ2-3,TRBD2,CASSLVSLPVLAGTTDTQYF,TGTGCCAGCAGCTTAGTCTCCCTCCCCGTACTAGCGGGGACCACAGATACGCAGTATTTT
-,TRBV27,TRBJ1-5,-,CASSFGQGQPQHF,TGTGCCAGCAGTTTCGGTCAGGGCCAGCCCCAGCATTTT
once,TRBV24-1,TRBJ2-2,-,CATSNSGTGELFF,TGTGCCACCAGTAATAGCGGCACCGGGGAGCTGTTTTTT
-,TRBV28,TRBJ2-7,TRBD1,CASSSPRQGWYEQYF,TGTGCCAGCAGTTCCCCCCGACAGGGTTGGTACGAGCAGTACTTC
-,TRBV7-2,TRBJ2-3,-,CASSPSGGSTDTQYF,TGTGCCAGCAGCCCCTCAGGCGGGAGCACAGATACGCAGTATTTT